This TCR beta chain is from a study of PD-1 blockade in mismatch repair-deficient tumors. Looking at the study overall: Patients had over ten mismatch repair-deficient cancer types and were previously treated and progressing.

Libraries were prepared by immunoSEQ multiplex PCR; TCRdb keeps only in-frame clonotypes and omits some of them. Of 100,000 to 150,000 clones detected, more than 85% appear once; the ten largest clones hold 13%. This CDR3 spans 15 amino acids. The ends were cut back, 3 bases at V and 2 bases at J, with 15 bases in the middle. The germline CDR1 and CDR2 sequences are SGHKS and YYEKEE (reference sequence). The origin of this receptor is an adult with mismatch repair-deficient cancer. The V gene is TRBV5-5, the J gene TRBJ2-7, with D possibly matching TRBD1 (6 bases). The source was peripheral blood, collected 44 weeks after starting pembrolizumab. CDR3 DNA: TGTGCCAGCAGCTCACAGGGAAATTTCGCCTACGAGCAGTACTTC. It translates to CASSSQGNFAYEQYF.